This T cell receptor (beta chain) originates from a study of shared clonotypes between healthy human individuals. At the level of the study: Those who served as donors were a couple of women and three men between the ages of 18 and 49.

The authors ran unsorted PBMC replicate PCRs on about 310 ng DNA, around 27,000 T cell genomes. Ten immunoSEQ deep assay plates were used to sequence the DNA of unsorted PBMCs. Authors' data handling: ImmunoSEQ sequences covered only the junction and lacked quality scores; filtering therefore differed. Some clones are missing from TCRdb's copy, which holds only in-frame ones; the method was immunoSEQ multiplex PCR. The V and J calls and clone size were taken over from that table, and D and trimming were inferred from the DNA. The table records fewer than 600,000 clones, around 77% of them present only once. In germline, CDR1 is MNHEY, CDR2 SMNVEV (reference sequence). The CDR3 sequence is 12 residues long. With 5 bases removed from V and 3 bases from J, the gap between germline ends came to 5 bases. This clone was recorded only once. It is likely a read error: a sequence one base away is far more abundant.

Source material: PBMCs. The source of this sequence is a woman aged 40 to 50 in good health. Some clones in this sample may be carry-over from other donors' samples. The chain has TRBV27 and TRBJ2-1, with unresolved D. The DNA for the CDR3 is TGTGCCAGCAGTGGGGACTACAATGAGCAGTTCTTC. Its translation is CASSGDYNEQFF.